The table lists the clone carrying this T cell receptor (beta chain) with many counts. A patient was excluded if there was uncontrolled infection, other autoimmune disease, pregnancy or lactation. The sample comes from a study of T cells in Graves' hyperthyroidism and ophthalmopathy. Trimming took 8 bases from V and 0 from J; bases not matched to a gene: 7. Germline CDR1 GTSNPN, CDR2 SVGIG (reference sequence). The CDR3 covers 13 residues. The TCR beta CDR3 regions underwent amplification using RNA transcripts as the source. When the TCR CDR3 underwent first-round RT-PCR, the HTBI primer set was used. One entry per CDR3 protein, called by TCRdb with MiXCR from the multiplex PCR reads. Of 200,000 to 250,000 distinct CDR3 sequences in the sample, around 20% were seen once.

The specimen sequenced was blood. The sequence was collected from a middle-aged man with Graves' hyperthyroidism. The V call is TRBV30, the J call TRBJ2-7; 7 bases are shared with TRBD2. DNA for the CDR3: TGTGCCCGAGGGGAGGGGAGCTCCTACGAGCAGTACTTC. Encoded protein: CARGEGSSYEQYF.